The T cell receptor (beta chain) under discussion was sequenced for a study of T cells in Graves' hyperthyroidism and ophthalmopathy. Overall study results and limits: Appearing also in blood were most of the thyroid clonotypes expanded above 0.001. Prediction of ophthalmopathy progression came a median approximately 6.5 months pre-onset. From stable hyperthyroidism, ophthalmopathy was set apart by a 13 V-J model.

This clonotype was picked up one time. No antigen is known for it. The CDR3 has 10 amino acids. CDR1 is SNHLY, CDR2 FYNNEI, per germline. The ends were cut back, 4 bases at V and 7 bases at J, with 4 bases in the middle. RNA transcripts provided the source from which TCR beta CDR3 regions were amplified. First-round RT-PCR of the TCR CDR3 relied on the HTBI primer set. Via MiXCR, TCRdb re-called the multiplex PCR reads, giving one row per CDR3 protein. The sample records about 570,000 distinct CDR3 sequences, 35% to 55% being singletons. Investigators excluded patients with uncontrolled infection, other autoimmune disease, pregnancy or lactation.

Material for sequencing was peripheral blood or thyroid tissue (not recorded which). The chain is built from TRBV2 and TRBJ1-1; no clear D gene. This receptor was obtained from an adult woman with Graves' disease, either hyperthyroidism or ophthalmopathy (not recorded which). The CDR3 sequence: CASSAVEAFF. For the CDR3, the DNA is TGTGCCAGCAGTGCTGTTGAAGCTTTCTTT.